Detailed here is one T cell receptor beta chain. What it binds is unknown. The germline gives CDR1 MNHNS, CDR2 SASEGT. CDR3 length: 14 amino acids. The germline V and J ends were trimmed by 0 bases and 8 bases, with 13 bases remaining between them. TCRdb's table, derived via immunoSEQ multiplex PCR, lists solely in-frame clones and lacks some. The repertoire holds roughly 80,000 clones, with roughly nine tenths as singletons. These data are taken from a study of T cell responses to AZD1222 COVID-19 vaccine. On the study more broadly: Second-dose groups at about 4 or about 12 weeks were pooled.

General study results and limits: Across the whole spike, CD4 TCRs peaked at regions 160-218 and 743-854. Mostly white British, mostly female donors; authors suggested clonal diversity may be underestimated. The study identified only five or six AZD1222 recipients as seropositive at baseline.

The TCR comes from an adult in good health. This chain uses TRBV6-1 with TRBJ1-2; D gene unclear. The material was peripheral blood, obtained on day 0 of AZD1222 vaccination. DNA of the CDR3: TGTGCCAGCAGTGAAGCGGGCAACCTGATCGGCTACACCTTC. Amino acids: CASSEAGNLIGYTF.